At least ten counts were recorded for the clone carrying this TCR beta chain. Germline CDR1 is SGHTS and CDR2 is YDEGEE. CDR3 size: 14 residues. V lost 4 bases to trimming and J lost 2 bases; unmatched junction nucleotides: 3. Beta-chain TCR CDR3 regions were amplified from RNA transcripts. RT-PCR with HTBI primers came first, then second-round multiplex PCR. A single record per CDR3 protein comes from TCRdb applying MiXCR to the multiplex PCR reads. The sample yields about 590,000 distinct CDR3 sequences, approximately 37% seen once. The data derive from a study of Graves' ophthalmopathy and Graves' hyperthyroidism.

The source material was peripheral blood or thyroid tissue (not recorded which). The sequence was collected from an adult man with Graves' hyperthyroidism. V and J are TRBV5-8 and TRBJ2-7; TRBD1 aligns across 10 bases. This CDR3 reads CASSLDRGTYEQYF. CDR3 DNA sequence: TGTGCCAGCAGCCTGGACAGGGGGACCTACGAGCAGTACTTC.